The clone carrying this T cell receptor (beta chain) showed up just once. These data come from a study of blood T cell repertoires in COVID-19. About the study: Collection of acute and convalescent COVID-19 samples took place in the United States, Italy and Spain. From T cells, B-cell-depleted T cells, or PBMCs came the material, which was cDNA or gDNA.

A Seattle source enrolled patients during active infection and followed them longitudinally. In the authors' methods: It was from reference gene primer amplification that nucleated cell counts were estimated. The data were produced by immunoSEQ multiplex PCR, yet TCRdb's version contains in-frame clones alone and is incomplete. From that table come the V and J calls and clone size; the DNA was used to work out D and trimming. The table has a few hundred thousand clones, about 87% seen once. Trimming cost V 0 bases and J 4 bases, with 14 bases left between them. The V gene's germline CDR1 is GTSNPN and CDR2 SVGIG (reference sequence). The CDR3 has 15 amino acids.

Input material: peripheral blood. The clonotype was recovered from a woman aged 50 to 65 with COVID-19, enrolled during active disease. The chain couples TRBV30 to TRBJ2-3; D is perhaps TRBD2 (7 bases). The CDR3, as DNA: TGTGCCTGGAGTGTAGGGGGGAGGGAAGCAGATACGCAGTATTTT. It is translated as CAWSVGGREADTQYF.